A single sample is the source of the 25 T cell receptor beta chains below, sequenced in a study of CD8+CD57+ T cells in acquired aplastic anemia listed by TCRdb under 2018. Expansion of CD8+CD57+ cells had been shown by flow cytometry in the patients chosen for sequencing. Reads for this sample came from an Illumina HiSeq 2000. Genomic DNA was used as template for profiling of TCR beta VDJ combinations and CDR3 sequences. Using fastp at Q25 and MiXCR, TCRdb reprocessed the public reads and kept productive beta chains. A single entry per CDR3 protein holds the most common genes and DNA from its merged rows. The sample table shows a few hundred thousand distinct CDR3 sequences, and 82% are seen once. 40% to 50% of the sample belongs to the ten largest clones. The sequenced sample consisted of sorted CD4+, CD8+, or CD8+CD57+ T cells (not recorded which) from PBMCs. These receptors were collected from a human donor with aplastic anemia.

The gene calls are TRBV7-9 and TRBJ2-3; 8 nucleotides match TRBD2. Germline lookup yields CDR1 SEHNR and CDR2 FQNEAQ (reference sequence). The ends lost 6 bases at V and 15 bases at J; junction bases unmatched: 17. The CDR3 loop spans 14 amino acids. CDR3 in DNA: TGTGCCAGCAGTGGCGGGGGGAACACTGAAGCTTTCTATTTT. It yields the protein CASSGGGNTEAFYF.

V usage is TRBV10-3 and J usage is TRBJ2-7; weak D call: TRBD1 (6 bases). This CDR3 spans 14 amino acids. V was pared by 4 bases and J by 1 base, with 11 bases between. Germline CDR1 ENHRY, CDR2 SYGVKD. CDR3 in amino acids: CAISGQVDSYEQYF. The CDR3 DNA sequence: TGTGCCATCAGTGGACAGGTGGATTCCTACGAGCAGTACTTC.

The chain carries TRBV11-3 and TRBJ2-6, with 9 bases fitting TRBD1. The V gene end was trimmed by 4 bases and the J gene end by 4 bases; junction bases not matched to a gene: 5. This CDR3 contains 16 residues. Per the germline V gene, CDR1 is SGHNT and CDR2 is YENEEA. CDR3 coding DNA: TGTGCCAGCAGCTCACGGGACAGGGACGGGGCCAACGTCCTGACTTTC. Translation: CASSSRDRDGANVLTF.

V usage is TRBV11-3 and J usage is TRBJ2-1, with 8 bases lining up with TRBD1. Germline assignment: CDR1 SGHNT and CDR2 YENEEA. The CDR3 has 18 residues. V shed 0 bases, J shed 3 bases, and the junction held 10 bases outside the gene matches. CDR3 bases: TGTGCCAGCAGCTTAGATCTGACAGGGGACTCCCGCTACAATGAGCAGTTCTTC. It specifies CASSLDLTGDSRYNEQFF.

The chain links TRBV2 to TRBJ1-2; D unclear. There are 12 residues in the CDR3. Germline CDR1 is SNHLY and CDR2 is FYNNEI. Trimming took off 1 base at V and 5 bases at J, with 5 bases between the two ends. CDR3 nucleotides: TGTGCCAGCAGTGAAGGGTTTTATGGCTACACCTTC. It encodes CASSEGFYGYTF.

In this sample, this clonotype turned up a few times. The CDR3 region is CATSRDLNNSPLHF. The CDR3 DNA follows: TGTGCCACCAGCAGAGATCTCAATAATTCACCCCTCCACTTT. J is TRBJ1-6 and V is TRBV15, with no clear D. V gave up 0 bases and J gave up 5 bases, with 5 bases separating them. Germline V gives CDR1 LNHNV, CDR2 YYDKDF (reference sequence). CDR3 length equals 14 residues.

Concerning this clonotype itself: The junction shows a germline mismatch at one end, possibly a read error. J is TRBJ2-3 and V is TRBV7-8; TRBD1 is a possible D gene (6 bases). Germline CDR1 reads SGHVS; CDR2 reads FQNEAQ. The length of the CDR3 is 14 residues. DNA for the CDR3: TGTGCCAGCAGCTTTACCGAACCCCGGGACACGCAGTACTTT. Protein product: CASSFTEPRDTQYF. Drawing the rest from reference TRBV7-8 and TRBJ2-3, the complete variable domain is GAGVSQSPRYKVAKRGQDVALRCDPISGHVSLFWYQQALGQGPEFLTYFQNEAQLDKSGLPSDRFFAERPEGSVSTLKIQRTQQEDSAVYLCASSFTEPRDTQYFGPGTRLTVL.

On this clonotype: The junction shows a germline mismatch at one end, possibly a read error. This rearrangement joins TRBV7-9 to TRBJ2-3; 10 positions match TRBD2. The CDR3 covers 14 residues. Germline V gives CDR1 SEHNR, CDR2 FQNEAQ (reference sequence). The CDR3 loop reads CASTLAGGPATANF. CDR3 DNA sequence: TGTGCCAGCACCTTAGCGGGGGGCCCCGCTACGGCCAACTTT. Full variable domain (outside the CDR3, taken from reference TRBV7-9 and TRBJ2-3): DTGVSQNPRHKITKRGQNVTFRCDPISEHNRLYWYRQTLGQGPEFLTYFQNEAQLEKSRLLSDRFSAERPKGSFSTLEIQRTEQGDSAMYLCASTLAGGPATANFGPGTRLTVL.

A remark on this clonotype: The junction departs from germline at one end; a sequencing error may be responsible. The chain combines TRBV7-3 with TRBJ1-6; 7 positions match TRBD1. Germline V gene lookup returns CDR1 SGHTA and CDR2 FQGTGA. This CDR3 is 15 amino acids long. The CDR3 bases are TGCGCCAGCAGCTTCGACGACAGGGTTAATTCACACTTCCACTTT. Translation gives CASSFDDRVNSHFHF.

Worth noting for this clonotype: It is likely a read error, because the conserved phenylalanine at the end of the CDR3 is missing. No DNA is shown, since the ends of the CDR3 on it are uncertain; the CDR3 is the one TCRdb lists. V gene TRBV19 combines with J gene TRBJ2-1. The CDR3 numbers 16 amino acids, ends counted. Per germline, CDR1 LNHDA and CDR2 SQIVND (reference sequence). The CDR3 sequence is CASSITTRAYNEQHFV.

V and J are TRBV7-6 and TRBJ2-5, with D possibly TRBD2 on 7 matching bases. The CDR3 consists of 15 residues. V lost 11 bases, J lost 4 bases, and 23 bases lay in between. Germline V gene data show CDR1 as SGHVS and CDR2 as FNYEAQ. The CDR3 region has the DNA TGTGCCGTTCTTGGGAGGGGGACTTGGGGAGAGACCCAGTACTTC. It yields the protein CAVLGRGTWGETQYF.

On this clonotype: A read error may produce the germline difference seen at one junction end. V gene TRBV7-9 combines with J gene TRBJ1-1; D is ambiguous. This CDR3 region has 15 residues. CDR1 SEHNR and CDR2 FQNEAQ come from the germline V gene (reference sequence). The CDR3 DNA is TGTGCCAGCAGCTCAGCTCTGGCCGACCAAACTGCAGCTTTCTTT. Protein sequence: CASSSALADQTAAFF.

This chain uses TRBV7-2 with TRBJ1-1; D may be TRBD1 (6 bases). The length of the CDR3 is 13 residues. V was pared by 5 bases and J by 5 bases, with 12 bases between. From germline, CDR1 is SGHTA and CDR2 FQGNSA. Here the CDR3 DNA reads TGTGCCAGCAGCCGATTTAGGGGGACTGAAGCTTTCTTT. Translated, it gives CASSRFRGTEAFF.

The chain employs TRBV7-9 and TRBJ2-5; D might be TRBD1 or TRBD2, each matching 5 bases. Germline CDR1 reads SEHNR; CDR2 reads FQNEAQ (reference sequence). The CDR3 totals 14 residues. V was clipped by 3 bases and J by 3 bases, with 11 bases between them. Here the CDR3 reads CASSFHRGEETQYF. CDR3 coding DNA: TGTGCCAGCAGCTTTCACAGAGGGGAAGAGACCCAGTACTTC. Together with reference TRBV7-9 and TRBJ2-5, the CDR3 gives the full variable domain: DTGVSQNPRHKITKRGQNVTFRCDPISEHNRLYWYRQTLGQGPEFLTYFQNEAQLEKSRLLSDRFSAERPKGSFSTLEIQRTEQGDSAMYLCASSFHRGEETQYFGPGTRLLVL.

The V gene is TRBV7-2, the J gene TRBJ1-5; D might be TRBD1 (5 bases). V lost 3 bases and J 10 bases, leaving 13 bases between the germline ends. The CDR3 loop spans 13 amino acids. CDR1 is SGHTA, CDR2 FQGNSA, per germline. CDR3 sequence (DNA): TGTGCCAGCAGCTTTACGGGGACTCCCCCCCAGCATTTT. Amino acids: CASSFTGTPPQHF.

This chain joins TRBV20-1 and TRBJ2-7; tentatively, D is TRBD2 (6 bases). The CDR3 extends over 14 amino acids. Looked up from germline, CDR1 is DFQATT and CDR2 is SNEGSKA (reference sequence). The ends were cut back, 0 bases at V and 9 bases at J, with 18 bases in the middle. The CDR3 DNA follows: TGCAGTGCTAGAGATTTACTAGCTGGTTTCGTGCAGTACTTC. This codes for CSARDLLAGFVQYF.

This chain joins TRBV4-3 and TRBJ2-3; no reliable D call. Per germline, CDR1 LGHNA and CDR2 YSLEER. The CDR3 loop spans 14 amino acids. Deletions cut 4 bases from V and 6 bases from J, with 14 bases between. The CDR3 DNA sequence: TGCGCCAGCAGCCGTTCCGGAACTACCGATACGCAGTATTTT. Translation: CASSRSGTTDTQYF.

Of note for this clonotype: Since a much larger clone is just one base distant, this may be a read error. V and J are TRBV7-9 and TRBJ1-2, with D perhaps matching TRBD1 (5 bases). CDR1 and CDR2 from the germline V gene are SEHNR and FQNEAQ (reference sequence). Between the trimmed V and J ends, which lost 3 bases and 14 bases, there was a span of 25 bases. The CDR3 consists of 15 residues. The CDR3 loop is CASSFQRSGGSGETF. CDR3 bases: TGTGCCAGCAGCTTTCAAAGAAGCGGGGGGAGCGGTGAGACCTTC.

V usage is TRBV9 and J usage is TRBJ2-3; 9 bases are a match to TRBD2. Trimming at V came to 7 bases and at J to 6 bases, leaving 18 bases not matched to a gene. In germline, CDR1 is SGDLS, CDR2 YYNGEE. The CDR3 totals 17 residues. The CDR3 DNA reads as TGTGCCAGCGGCAGATCTGGGACTAGCCAGTACACCGATACGCAGTATTTT. Protein sequence: CASGRSGTSQYTDTQYF.

Regarding this clonotype: Mismatch with germline at one junction end may stem from a read error. The V gene is TRBV7-8, the J gene TRBJ1-6; the match to TRBD1 covers 7 bases. From germline, CDR1 is SGHVS and CDR2 FQNEAQ. CDR3 length: 14 amino acids. The CDR3 protein is CASSLGPDGTALPF. CDR3 coding DNA: TGTGCCAGCAGCCTTGGTCCAGACGGGACAGCCCTTCCCTTT.

Comments on this clonotype: One end of the junction does not line up with germline, which may come from a read error. This chain links TRBV7-9 with TRBJ2-5; TRBD2 might be the D (6 bases). This CDR3 region has 14 residues. Per germline, CDR1 SEHNR and CDR2 FQNEAQ (reference sequence). As DNA, the CDR3 is TGTGCCAGCACTAGAGGCAGCGGGCAAGATACCCAGTACTTC. Protein product: CASTRGSGQDTQYF. The full variable domain, its missing parts supplied by reference TRBV7-9 and TRBJ2-5, is DTGVSQNPRHKITKRGQNVTFRCDPISEHNRLYWYRQTLGQGPEFLTYFQNEAQLEKSRLLSDRFSAERPKGSFSTLEIQRTEQGDSAMYLCASTRGSGQDTQYFGPGTRLLVL.

The V call is TRBV5-4, the J call TRBJ1-1; D unresolved. Germline assignment: CDR1 SGHNT and CDR2 YYREEE (reference sequence). The CDR3 has 12 residues. Trimming removed 2 bases at V and 9 bases at J, with 11 bases between. The CDR3: CASSFTSTKAFF. In DNA, the CDR3 is TGTGCCAGCAGCTTTACAAGCACAAAAGCTTTCTTT.

A note on this clonotype: The conserved closing phenylalanine or tryptophan is absent in this CDR3, likely reflecting a read error. The chain has TRBV7-2 and TRBJ1-2; D is undetermined. The germline V gene has CDR1 SGHTA and CDR2 FQGNSA. The CDR3 runs to 13 residues. V gave up 0 bases and J gave up 10 bases, with 12 bases separating them. In nucleotides, the CDR3 is TGTGCCAGCAGCTTAGCCGGTGGAGCCGACTACACCTAC. As protein: CASSLAGGADYTY.

This clonotype has more than one count but fewer than ten. J is TRBJ2-1 and V is TRBV5-6; maybe TRBD2 (6 bases). The CDR3 extends over 14 amino acids. Germline V gene sequence: CDR1 SGHDT, CDR2 YYEEEE. Between the trimmed V and J ends, which lost 0 bases and 6 bases, there was a span of 10 bases. The CDR3 sequence: CASSLGAGGNEQFF. In DNA form, the CDR3 reads TGTGCCAGCAGCTTGGGGGCCGGGGGCAATGAGCAGTTCTTC.

The chain carries TRBV7-2 and TRBJ1-1, with 8 bases aligning to TRBD1. CDR3 size: 13 residues. V trimming: 2 bases; J trimming: 5 bases; junction bases outside the gene matches: 1. Germline-derived CDR1 and CDR2 are SGHTA and FQGNSA. The CDR3 loop reads CASSLRQGTEAFF. CDR3 nucleotide sequence: TGTGCCAGCAGCTTACGACAGGGGACTGAAGCTTTCTTT. Full variable domain (missing parts from reference TRBV7-2 and TRBJ1-1): GAGVSQSPSNKVTEKGKDVELRCDPISGHTALYWYRQSLGQGLEFLIYFQGNSAPDKSGLPSDRFSAERTGGSVSTLTIQRTQQEDSAVYLCASSLRQGTEAFFGQGTRLTVV.